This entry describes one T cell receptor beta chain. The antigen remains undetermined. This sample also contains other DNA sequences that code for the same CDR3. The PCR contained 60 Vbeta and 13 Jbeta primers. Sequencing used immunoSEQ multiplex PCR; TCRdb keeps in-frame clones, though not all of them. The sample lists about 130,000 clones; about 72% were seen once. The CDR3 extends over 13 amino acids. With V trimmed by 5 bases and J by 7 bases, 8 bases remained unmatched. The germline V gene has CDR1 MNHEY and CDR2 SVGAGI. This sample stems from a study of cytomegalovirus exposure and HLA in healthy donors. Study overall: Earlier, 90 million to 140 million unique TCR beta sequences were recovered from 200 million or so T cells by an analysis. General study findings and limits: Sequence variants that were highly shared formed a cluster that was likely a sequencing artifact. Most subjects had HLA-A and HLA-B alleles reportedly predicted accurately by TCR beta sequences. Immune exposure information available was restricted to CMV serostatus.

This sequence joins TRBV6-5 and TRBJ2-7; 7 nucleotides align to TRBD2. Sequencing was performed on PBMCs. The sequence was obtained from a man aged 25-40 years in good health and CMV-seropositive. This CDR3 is CASSPRGGREQYF. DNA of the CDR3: TGTGCCAGCAGTCCCCGGGGAGGGAGGGAGCAGTACTTC.